The entry below describes one T cell receptor (beta chain). What it recognizes is unknown. The sample is drawn from a study of T cell responses to AZD1222 COVID-19 vaccine. Study results and limitations: Following two doses of AZD1222, Spike-specific TCR breadth and depth rose.

Profiled with immunoSEQ multiplex PCR; TCRdb holds only in-frame clones, not every one. The sample holds about 150,000 clones; about 88% are singletons and the top ten take around 3.1%. V lost 4 bases, J lost 5 bases, and 7 bases lay in between. CDR1 is SGHNT and CDR2 is YYREEE in the germline V gene (reference sequence). The CDR3 has 12 amino acids. This TCR was recovered from an adult in good health. This specimen consisted of peripheral blood, obtained on day 0 of AZD1222 vaccination. The chain employs TRBV5-4 and TRBJ1-5; D not certain. The CDR3 bases are TGTGCCAGCAGCACCGACGATCAGCCCCAGCATTTT. Its protein product is CASSTDDQPQHF.